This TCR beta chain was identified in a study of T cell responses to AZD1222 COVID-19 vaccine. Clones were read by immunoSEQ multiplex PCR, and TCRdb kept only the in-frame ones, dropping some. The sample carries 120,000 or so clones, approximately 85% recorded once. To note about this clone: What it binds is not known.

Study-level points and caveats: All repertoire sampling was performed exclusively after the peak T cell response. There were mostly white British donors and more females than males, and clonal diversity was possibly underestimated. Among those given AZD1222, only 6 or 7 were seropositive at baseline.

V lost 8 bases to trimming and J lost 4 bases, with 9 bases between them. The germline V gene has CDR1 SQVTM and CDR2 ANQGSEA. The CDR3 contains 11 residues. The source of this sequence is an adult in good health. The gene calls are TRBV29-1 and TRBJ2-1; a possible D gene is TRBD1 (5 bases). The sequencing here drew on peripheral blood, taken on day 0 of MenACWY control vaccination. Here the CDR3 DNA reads TGCAGCCTAGACAGATACAATGAGCAGTTCTTC. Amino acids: CSLDRYNEQFF.